This T cell receptor (beta chain) is from a study of T cells expressing NK-cell markers. TCRdb reworked the 5' RACE reads into one entry per CDR3 protein, no DNA. The specimen's table records about half a million distinct CDR3 sequences. The CDR3 is 14 residues long. The TCR originated in a woman aged 45-59 years in good health. The sample was blood T cells: a sorted CD56 or NKG2C T cell subset, CD4+ or CD8+ T cells, or bulk PBMC T cells (not recorded which). This chain uses TRBV12-3 or TRBV12-4 with TRBJ1-5; the D call from TCRdb, TRBD1, cannot be confirmed without DNA. Here the CDR3 reads CASSARQGVQPQHF.